This T cell receptor beta chain stems from a study of T cell responses to AZD1222 COVID-19 vaccine. The V gene's germline CDR1 is SGHNT and CDR2 YYREEE (reference sequence). This CDR3 comprises 14 residues. With V trimmed by 4 bases and J by 4 bases, 6 bases remained unmatched. The study, taken as a whole, reports: Most donors were white British, females outnumbered males, and clonal diversity was possibly underestimated. AZD1222 recipients seropositive at baseline numbered only six or seven.

Some clones are missing from TCRdb's copy, which holds only in-frame ones; the method was immunoSEQ multiplex PCR. The sample holds approximately 190,000 clones; around 87% are singletons and the top ten take less than 3%. Comments on this clone: Antigen specificity is unknown.

The origin of this receptor is an adult in good health. The sample in question was peripheral blood, obtained on day 0 of MenACWY control vaccination. The V gene is TRBV5-4, the J gene TRBJ1-2, with 8 bases fitting TRBD1. The CDR3 DNA is TGTGCCAGCAGCGGCGGACAGGGCCTCTATGGCTACACCTTC. Translation gives CASSGGQGLYGYTF.